This T cell receptor (beta chain) is drawn from a study of T cells after yellow fever vaccination. Whole-study findings and limits: Post-booster reappearance was seen for most primary-vaccination clones (nearly 97% CD4, around 91% CD8).

TCRdb re-derived calls from the 5' RACE reads in MiXCR, one entry per CDR3 protein. The data contain over 45,000 distinct CDR3 sequences, about 5.2% of them singletons. The length of the CDR3 is 14 residues. V was clipped by 10 bases and J by 4 bases; unmatched bases: 9. In germline, CDR1 is LGHDT, CDR2 YNNKEL (reference sequence). The sequences come from PBMCs, either bulk or a sorted T-cell subset (CD4+, CD8+, memory, or dextramer-sorted; not recorded which), collected on the day of the yellow fever booster vaccination. The chain recombines TRBV3-1 with TRBJ2-3; 9 positions match TRBD1. This sequence was found in a man younger than 30 who received the YFV17D yellow fever vaccine. DNA for the CDR3: TGTGCCACCGAGGGACAGGGTGTCTCAGATACGCAGTATTTT. Translated: CATEGQGVSDTQYF.